The 10 T cell receptor beta chains in this list originate from one sample, sequenced in a study of blood T cell repertoires in COVID-19. Using immunoSEQ multiplex PCR, the repertoire was profiled, and TCRdb retains in-frame clones only, with some absent. The repertoire holds 110,000 or so clones, with roughly three quarters as singletons. Sequencing was performed on peripheral blood. Receptor source: a human donor in a cohort sampled during active COVID-19.

This clone turned up a few times. The chain joins TRBV4-1 to TRBJ2-7; tentative D call: TRBD2 (6 bases). V lost 8 bases and J 2 bases, leaving 10 bases between the germline ends. Germline V gene data show CDR1 as MGHRA and CDR2 as YSYEKL. The CDR3 runs 12 residues. CDR3 nucleotides: TGCGCCAGCGCGGAGGGACCCTACGAGCAGTACTTC. This encodes CASAEGPYEQYF.

The CDR3 sequence is CASSLVGALNYGYTF. Written as DNA, the CDR3 is TGTGCCAGCAGCTTGGTGGGGGCTCTTAACTATGGCTACACCTTC. V gene TRBV5-4 combines with J gene TRBJ1-2; TRBD1 is a possible D gene (6 bases). The CDR3 runs to 15 residues. Germline values: CDR1 SGHNT, CDR2 YYREEE (reference sequence). V gave up 0 bases and J gave up 1 base, with 10 bases separating them.

The genes are TRBV24-1 and TRBJ2-1, with D possibly TRBD2 on 5 matching bases. V was pared by 9 bases and J by 7 bases, with 12 bases between. Germline V gene sequence: CDR1 KGHDR, CDR2 SFDVKD. The CDR3 runs 12 residues. The CDR3 DNA is TGTGCCACCGGAGCGGACGGGAATGAGCAGTTCTTC. Translating gives CATGADGNEQFF.

The genes are TRBV14 and TRBJ2-7, with 9 bases fitting TRBD2. The germline gives CDR1 SGHDN, CDR2 FVKESK. This CDR3 spans 16 amino acids. The junction had 7 bases not matched to a gene; V was cut back by 1 base and J by 3 bases. The CDR3 spells CASSQGGSGSRYEQYF. CDR3 sequence (DNA): TGTGCCAGCAGCCAAGGGGGTAGCGGGAGTCGCTACGAGCAGTACTTC.

This chain connects TRBV28 to TRBJ2-6; 7 bases map to TRBD2. Germline CDR1 reads MDHEN; CDR2 reads SYDVKM. The length of the CDR3 is 18 residues. With 5 bases clipped from V and 0 bases from J, the junction kept 10 bases outside the gene matches. The CDR3 coding sequence is TGTGCCAGCAGTAAATACCGGGACTACCCCTCTGGGGCCAACGTCCTGACTTTC. Its translation: CASSKYRDYPSGANVLTF.

The chain couples TRBV7-3 to TRBJ1-1; the match to TRBD1 covers 7 bases. V trimming: 4 bases; J trimming: 4 bases; junction bases outside the gene matches: 6. Germline loops: CDR1 SGHTA, CDR2 FQGTGA. The CDR3 has 14 amino acids. This CDR3 is CASSSTGLSTEAFF. DNA for the CDR3: TGTGCCAGCAGCTCGACAGGGTTGAGCACTGAAGCTTTCTTT.

The rearrangement uses TRBV13 and TRBJ1-1; 9 bases line up with TRBD1. CDR1 is PRHDT, CDR2 FYEKMQ, per germline (reference sequence). With 5 bases clipped from V and 0 bases from J, the junction kept 4 bases outside the gene matches. The CDR3 totals 15 residues. In DNA form, the CDR3 reads TGTGCCAGCAGCCTCGGACAGGGGATGAACACTGAAGCTTTCTTT. Translation: CASSLGQGMNTEAFF.

This chain links TRBV9 with TRBJ2-1, with D unclear. CDR3 length equals 15 residues. The germline CDR1 and CDR2 sequences are SGDLS and YYNGEE. The germline V and J ends were trimmed by 1 base and 7 bases, with 15 bases remaining between them. The CDR3 DNA sequence: TGTGCCAGCAGCGTATCGGCAGGCCTGCAAAATGAGCAGTTCTTC. Translated, it gives CASSVSAGLQNEQFF.

The chain couples TRBV18 to TRBJ2-7; tentatively, D is TRBD2 (6 bases). Germline loops: CDR1 KGHSH, CDR2 LQKENI. This CDR3 is 14 amino acids long. V dropped 2 bases and J dropped 5 bases, with 13 bases sitting between them. The CDR3 sequence is CASSPLPREDEQYF. As DNA, the CDR3 is TGTGCCAGCTCACCATTACCTAGGGAGGACGAGCAGTACTTC. The full variable domain, completed using reference TRBV18 and TRBJ2-7, is NAGVMQNPRHLVRRRGQEARLRCSPMKGHSHVYWYRQLPEEGLKFMVYLQKENIIDESGMPKERFSAEFPKEGPSILRIQQVVRGDSAAYFCASSPLPREDEQYFGPGTRLTVT.

V usage is TRBV6-5 and J usage is TRBJ2-3, with 9 bases lining up with TRBD1. CDR1 MNHEY and CDR2 SVGAGI come from the germline V gene. This CDR3 comprises 15 residues. J gave up 0 bases and V 5 bases, and 3 bases lay outside the gene matches. CDR3: CASSTGTGSTDTQYF. The CDR3, as DNA: TGTGCCAGCAGTACCGGGACAGGGAGCACAGATACGCAGTATTTT.